These T cell receptor beta chains were read from a single sample in a study of blood T cells in healthy people across ages. A single record per CDR3 protein comes from TCRdb applying MiXCR to the 5' RACE reads. The sample has about 1.5 million distinct CDR3 sequences, about 45% seen once. Sequenced input: blood. The receptor source for this set is a woman between 18 and 29 years old in good health. The CDR3 runs from the conserved cysteine through the conserved F or W. D genes are given only for firm matches. Some rows have no size entry. The others give once, few or many, or a class for an expanded clone.

j_call v_call clone_size d_call cdr3_nt cdr3_aa
TRBJ2-1 TRBV12-3/TRBV12-4 many TRBD2 TGTGCCAGCAGTGTTCGACTAGCGGGGAGAGTGAATGAGCAGTTCTTC CASSVRLAGRVNEQFF
TRBJ1-4 TRBV7-2 . . TGTGCCAGCAGCTTAGTGCAGCTCCGGGATGAAAAACTGTTTTTT CASSLVQLRDEKLFF
TRBJ2-5 TRBV28 . TRBD1 TGTGCCAGCAGTAGGACAGGTTTTATGAAGACCCAGTACTTC CASSRTGFMKTQYF
TRBJ1-4 TRBV3-1 once TRBD1 TGTGCCAGCAGCTCGAAGAGGGGGCCGGAAAAACTGTTTTTT CASSSKRGPEKLFF
TRBJ2-5 TRBV7-2 few . TGTGCCAGCAGCTTCGGGGTTTACAATGAGCAGTACTTC CASSFGVYNEQYF
TRBJ2-7 TRBV4-3 . . TGCGCCAGCAGCCAAGATCTTAGGAGCTTCGAGTACTACGAGCAGTACTTC CASSQDLRSFEYYEQYF
TRBJ1-6 TRBV20-1 . . TGCAGTGCTCGACAGTCCTGGGATTCACCCCTCCACTTT CSARQSWDSPLHF
TRBJ1-1 TRBV29-1 . . TGCAGCGTCCAGGTCAGGGGCCGACCGCTGAACACTGAAGCTTTCTTT CSVQVRGRPLNTEAFF
TRBJ1-1 TRBV5-1 few . TGCGCCAGCAGCTTGTTCCCTCAACCGACGAACACTGAAGCTTTCTTT CASSLFPQPTNTEAFF
TRBJ2-3 TRBV10-3 . TRBD2 TGTGCTACAAAGGCGGGGGAGGCGGATACGCAGTATTTT CATKAGEADTQYF
TRBJ2-2 TRBV9 . TRBD2 TGTGCCAGCAGCGTAGTGGCTAGCGGGAGAGGGGTCACCGGGGAGCTGTTTTTT CASSVVASGRGVTGELFF
TRBJ2-7 TRBV11-2 . TRBD1 TGTGCCAGCAGCTTAAATTATCGGACAGGTTCCTACGAGCAGTACTTC CASSLNYRTGSYEQYF
TRBJ1-2 TRBV7-9 few . TGTGCCAGCAGCTTAGGGGCACTCCCCCATGGCTACACCTTC CASSLGALPHGYTF
TRBJ1-2 TRBV7-9 few . TGTGCCAGCAGCTTAGCTCCGGACAATAACTATGGCTACACCTTC CASSLAPDNNYGYTF
TRBJ1-5 TRBV7-2 few . TGTGCCAGCAGCTTTGGGATTAACAATCAGCCCCAGCATTTT CASSFGINNQPQHF
TRBJ2-7 TRBV29-1 . TRBD1 TGCAGCGTTGGGTCAGGGGGTGTGACCTACGAGCAGTACTTC CSVGSGGVTYEQYF
TRBJ2-7 TRBV4-3 . . TGCGCCAGCAGCCAAGAATTGGCTAGCGCCGATACCTACGAGCAGTACTTC CASSQELASADTYEQYF
TRBJ2-7 TRBV28 . . TGTGCCAGCAGTTACGGGACCGACATTACTTCCTACGAGCAGTACTTC CASSYGTDITSYEQYF
TRBJ1-1 TRBV6-2/TRBV6-3 once . TGTGCCAGCAGCGCCGGGCCTCAGGGGAACACTGAAGCTTTCTTT CASSAGPQGNTEAFF
TRBJ2-7 TRBV6-6 . . TGTGCCAGCAGTTCCAATCTCAGAAGCTCCTACAATGAGCAGTACTTC CASSSNLRSSYNEQYF
TRBJ2-1 TRBV5-1 few TRBD1 TGCGCCAGCAGCCCTACGGGACAGGGCCGTGAGCAGTTCTTC CASSPTGQGREQFF
TRBJ2-7 TRBV20-1 . . TGCAGTGCTGCCTACGTCTACGAGCAGTACTTC CSAAYVYEQYF
TRBJ2-7 TRBV2 few TRBD2 TGTGCCAGCAGTTCACAGGGGGGACTAGCGGGATACGAGCAGTACTTC CASSSQGGLAGYEQYF
TRBJ1-3 TRBV25-1 . . TGTGCCAGCAGGGGCCCCAGCCCTGGAAACACCATATATTTT CASRGPSPGNTIYF
TRBJ2-4 TRBV10-3 . . TGTGCCATCAGTGACCGGACGTTAGCCAAAAACATTCAGTACTTC CAISDRTLAKNIQYF
TRBJ2-7 TRBV10-3 . . TGTGCCATCGGTGAAGGATCCTACGAGCAGTACTTC CAIGEGSYEQYF
TRBJ1-2 TRBV28 few . TGTGCCAGCAGGACCGGGACCCTACTCTTTGGCTACACCTTC CASRTGTLLFGYTF
TRBJ2-7 TRBV12-3/TRBV12-4 . . TGTGCCAGCAGTCCCAACAAATACGAGCAGTACTTC CASSPNKYEQYF
TRBJ2-7 TRBV29-1 . . TGCAGCGTTGAAGGGCAGCAATCCTACGAGCAGTACTTC CSVEGQQSYEQYF
TRBJ2-1 TRBV30 . . TGTGCCTGGAGGGCCTACAATGAGCAGTTCTTC CAWRAYNEQFF
TRBJ2-1 TRBV29-1 . TRBD2 TGCGCGGCCCCACTAGCGGGAGTCTCGTATGAGCAGTTCTTC CAAPLAGVSYEQFF
TRBJ2-7 TRBV28 . . TGTGCCAGCAGTTTCAGGGACGGGAGTGAGCAGTACTTC CASSFRDGSEQYF